The clone carrying this T cell receptor beta chain turned up a few times. The data originate from a study of blood T cell repertoires in COVID-19. Study background: The United States, Italy and Spain were the sources of the acute and convalescent COVID-19 samples. Sample material is recorded as cDNA or gDNA derived from T cells, B-cell-depleted T cells, or PBMCs.

Repertoires were generated with immunoSEQ multiplex PCR, while TCRdb's copy carries only in-frame clones and drops some. The sample has fewer than 400,000 clones, around nine tenths seen once; the top ten hold around 9.3%. In germline, CDR1 is GTSNPN, CDR2 SVGIG (reference sequence). Trimming took 6 bases from V and 6 from J; bases not matched to a gene: 8. The CDR3 sequence is 13 residues long. Sequenced sample: PBMCs or T cells enriched from blood (not recorded which). The chain joins TRBV30 to TRBJ1-5; 7 positions match TRBD1. The TCR was taken from a woman between 45 and 60 years old who had recovered from COVID-19. CDR3 sequence (DNA): TGTGCCTGCGTACAGGGGCCGGGTCAGCCCCAGCATTTT. Translating gives CACVQGPGQPQHF.